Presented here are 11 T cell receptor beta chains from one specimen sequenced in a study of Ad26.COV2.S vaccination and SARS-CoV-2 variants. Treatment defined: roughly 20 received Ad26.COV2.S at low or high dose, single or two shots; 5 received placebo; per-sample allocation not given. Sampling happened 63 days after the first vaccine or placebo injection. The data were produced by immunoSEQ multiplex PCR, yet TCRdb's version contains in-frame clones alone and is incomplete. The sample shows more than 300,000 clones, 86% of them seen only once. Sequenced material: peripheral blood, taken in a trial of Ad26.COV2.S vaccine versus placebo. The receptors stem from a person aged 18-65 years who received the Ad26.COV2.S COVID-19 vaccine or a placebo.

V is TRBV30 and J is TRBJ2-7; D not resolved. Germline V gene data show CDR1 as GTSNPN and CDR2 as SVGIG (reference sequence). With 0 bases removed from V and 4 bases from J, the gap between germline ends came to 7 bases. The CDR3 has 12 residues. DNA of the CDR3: TGTGCCTGGAGTGTTGGACCATACGAGCAGTACTTC. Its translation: CAWSVGPYEQYF.

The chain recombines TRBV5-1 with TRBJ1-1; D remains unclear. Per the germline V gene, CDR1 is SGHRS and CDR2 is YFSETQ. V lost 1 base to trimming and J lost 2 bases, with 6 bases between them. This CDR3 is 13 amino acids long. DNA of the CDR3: TGCGCCAGCAGCTTGATAATAAACACTGAAGCTTTCTTT. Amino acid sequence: CASSLIINTEAFF.

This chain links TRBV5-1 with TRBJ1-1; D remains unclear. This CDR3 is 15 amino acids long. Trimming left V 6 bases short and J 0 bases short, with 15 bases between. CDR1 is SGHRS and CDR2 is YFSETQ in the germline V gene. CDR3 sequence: CASNVRERMNTEAFF. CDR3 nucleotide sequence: TGCGCCAGCAACGTGAGGGAGAGGATGAACACTGAAGCTTTCTTT.

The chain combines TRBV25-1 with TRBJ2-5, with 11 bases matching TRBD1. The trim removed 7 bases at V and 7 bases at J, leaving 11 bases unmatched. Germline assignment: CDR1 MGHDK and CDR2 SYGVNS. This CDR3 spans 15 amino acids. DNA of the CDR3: TGTGCCAGCACCGCCCGGACAGGGGGCTGGGGGACCCAGTACTTC. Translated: CASTARTGGWGTQYF.

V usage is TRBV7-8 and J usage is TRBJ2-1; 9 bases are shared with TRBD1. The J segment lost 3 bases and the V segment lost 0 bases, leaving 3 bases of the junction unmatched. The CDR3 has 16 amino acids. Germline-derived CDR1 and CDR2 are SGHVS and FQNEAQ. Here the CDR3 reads CASSLAGTGSYNEQFF. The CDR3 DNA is TGTGCCAGCAGCTTAGCCGGGACAGGGAGCTACAATGAGCAGTTCTTC.

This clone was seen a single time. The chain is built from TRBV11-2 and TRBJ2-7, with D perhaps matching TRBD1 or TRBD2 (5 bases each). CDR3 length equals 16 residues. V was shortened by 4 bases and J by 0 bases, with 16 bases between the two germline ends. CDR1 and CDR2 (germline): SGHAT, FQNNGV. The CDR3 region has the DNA TGTGCCAGCAGCTCCCTTCGGGGCCAGAGCTCCTACGAGCAGTACTTC. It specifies CASSSLRGQSSYEQYF. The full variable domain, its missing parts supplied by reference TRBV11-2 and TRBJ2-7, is EAGVAQSPRYKIIEKRQSVAFWCNPISGHATLYWYQQILGQGPKLLIQFQNNGVVDDSQLPKDRFSAERLKGVDSTLKIQPAKLEDSAVYLCASSSLRGQSSYEQYFGPGTRLTVT.

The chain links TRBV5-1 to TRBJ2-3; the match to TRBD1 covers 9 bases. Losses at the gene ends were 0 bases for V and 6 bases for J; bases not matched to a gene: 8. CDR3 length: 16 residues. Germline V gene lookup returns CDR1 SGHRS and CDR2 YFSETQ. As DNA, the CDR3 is TGCGCCAGCAGCTTGGCAACCGGGACAGGGTTTGATACGCAGTATTTT. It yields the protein CASSLATGTGFDTQYF.

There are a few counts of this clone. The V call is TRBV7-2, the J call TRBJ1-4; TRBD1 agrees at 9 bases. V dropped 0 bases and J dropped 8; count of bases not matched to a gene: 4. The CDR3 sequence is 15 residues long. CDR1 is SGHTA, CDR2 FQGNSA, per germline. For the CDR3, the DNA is TGTGCCAGCAGCTTAGCGGGGACAGGGAACGAAAAACTGTTTTTT. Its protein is CASSLAGTGNEKLFF.

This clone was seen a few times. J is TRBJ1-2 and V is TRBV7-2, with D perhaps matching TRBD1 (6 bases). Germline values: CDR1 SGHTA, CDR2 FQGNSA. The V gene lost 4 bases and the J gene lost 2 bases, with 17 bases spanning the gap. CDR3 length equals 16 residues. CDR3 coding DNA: TGTGCCAGCAGCTCCCCTCCCGGGGGCGCCAACTATGGCTACACCTTC. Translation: CASSSPPGGANYGYTF.

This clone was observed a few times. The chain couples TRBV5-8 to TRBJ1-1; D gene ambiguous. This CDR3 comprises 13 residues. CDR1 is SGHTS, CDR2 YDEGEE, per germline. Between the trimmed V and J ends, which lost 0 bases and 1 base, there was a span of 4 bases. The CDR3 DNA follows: TGTGCCAGCAGCTTGGGGGAGAACACTGAAGCTTTCTTT. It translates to CASSLGENTEAFF.

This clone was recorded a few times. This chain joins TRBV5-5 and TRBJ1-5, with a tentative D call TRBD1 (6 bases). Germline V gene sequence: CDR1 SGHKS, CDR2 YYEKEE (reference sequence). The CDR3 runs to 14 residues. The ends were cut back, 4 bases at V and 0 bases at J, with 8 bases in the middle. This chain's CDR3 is CASSRTDSNQPQHF. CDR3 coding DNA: TGTGCCAGCAGCCGGACAGATAGCAATCAGCCCCAGCATTTT. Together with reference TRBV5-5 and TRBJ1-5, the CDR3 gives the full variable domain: DAGVTQSPTHLIKTRGQQVTLRCSPISGHKSVSWYQQVLGQGPQFIFQYYEKEERGRGNFPDRFSARQFPNYSSELNVNALLLGDSALYLCASSRTDSNQPQHFGDGTRLSIL.